Below, 14 T cell receptor beta chains from the same sample are listed, as sequenced in a study of Ad26.COV2.S vaccination and SARS-CoV-2 variants. TCRdb keeps only in-frame clones here, not all; method: immunoSEQ multiplex PCR. The table shows 440,000 or so clones, with 90% occurring only once. Specified treatment: about 20 received Ad26.COV2.S at low or high dose, single or two shots; about five received placebo; per-sample allocation not given. Sampling happened 63 days after the first vaccine or placebo injection. Source: peripheral blood, taken in a trial of Ad26.COV2.S vaccine versus placebo. Receptors originate from a person between 18 and 65 years old who received the Ad26.COV2.S COVID-19 vaccine or a placebo.

The rearrangement joins TRBV5-4 to TRBJ2-7, with D perhaps TRBD1 (6 bases). Germline V gene data show CDR1 as SGHNT and CDR2 as YYREEE (reference sequence). V was trimmed by 2 bases and J by 1 base, leaving 7 bases between them. This CDR3 is 13 amino acids long. The CDR3, as DNA: TGTGCCAGCAGCTTCGGACAGTCCTACGAGCAGTACTTC. As protein: CASSFGQSYEQYF.

In nucleotides, the CDR3 is TGTGCCAGCAGTTACGAAGGGACTAGCGGGACGGGCGGGGAGCTGTTTTTT. It translates to CASSYEGTSGTGGELFF. The chain has TRBV6-2 or TRBV6-3 and TRBJ2-2; 13 bases match TRBD2. CDR3 length: 17 residues. With 2 bases clipped from V and 7 bases from J, the junction kept 7 bases outside the gene matches. Germline loops: CDR1 MNHEY, CDR2 SVGEGT.

This rearrangement joins TRBV5-1 to TRBJ2-3; 9 bases fit TRBD1. The CDR3 covers 15 residues. Germline CDR1 is SGHRS and CDR2 is YFSETQ. The trim removed 4 bases at V and 6 bases at J, leaving 9 bases unmatched. The CDR3 sequence is CASSSGTGRKDTQYF. In DNA form, the CDR3 reads TGCGCCAGCAGCAGTGGGACAGGGCGTAAGGATACGCAGTATTTT. Combining the CDR3 with reference TRBV5-1 and TRBJ2-3 gives the whole variable domain KAGVTQTPRYLIKTRGQQVTLSCSPISGHRSVSWYQQTPGQGLQFLFEYFSETQRNKGNFPGRFSGRQFSNSRSEMNVSTLELGDSALYLCASSSGTGRKDTQYFGPGTRLTVL.

The chain combines TRBV29-1 with TRBJ2-7; 7 bases agree with TRBD1. The CDR3 sequence is 12 residues long. Germline V CDR1 and CDR2: SQVTM, ANQGSEA. V gave up 5 bases and J gave up 3 bases; unmatched junction bases: 4. CDR3 sequence reads: CSVTGQDYEQYF. The CDR3 DNA reads as TGCAGCGTTACCGGACAGGACTACGAGCAGTACTTC.

The chain links TRBV5-6 to TRBJ2-1; the D call may be TRBD1 or TRBD2 (5 bases each). The CDR3 has 13 amino acids. The V gene's germline CDR1 is SGHDT and CDR2 YYEEEE. The V and J ends lost 0 bases and 6 bases respectively, with 7 bases between them. The CDR3 DNA reads TGTGCCAGCAGCTTGGTCGGGGCCAATGAGCAGTTCTTC. Protein product: CASSLVGANEQFF.

The rearrangement uses TRBV10-3 and TRBJ1-1; possible D gene TRBD1, 6 bases. The CDR3 is 14 residues long. V was shortened by 3 bases and J by 1 base, with 9 bases between the two germline ends. Germline CDR1 is ENHRY and CDR2 is SYGVKD. Written as DNA, the CDR3 is TGTGCCATCAGTGACCTGACAGGGAACACTGAAGCTTTCTTT. It codes for CAISDLTGNTEAFF.

CDR3 sequence reads: CASSRGQEINSPLHF. Written as DNA, the CDR3 is TGTGCCAGTAGTAGAGGACAGGAGATTAATTCACCCCTCCACTTT. V gene TRBV19 combines with J gene TRBJ1-6; 7 nucleotides match TRBD1. CDR1 and CDR2 from the germline V gene are LNHDA and SQIVND (reference sequence). Germline trimming cut 4 bases from V and 6 bases from J; bases unmatched to any gene: 6. This CDR3 has 15 residues.

This sequence joins TRBV6-6 and TRBJ2-7, with TRBD1 matching 7 bases. Losses at the gene ends were 7 bases for V and 4 bases for J; bases not matched to a gene: 16. Germline V gives CDR1 MNHNY, CDR2 SVGAGI (reference sequence). This CDR3 is built from 16 residues. CDR3 bases: TGTGCCAGCACTTTAGACAGACAGGGTCGGTGGTACGAGCAGTACTTC. Its protein is CASTLDRQGRWYEQYF.

V usage is TRBV3-1 (or the pseudogene TRBV3-2) and J usage is TRBJ2-4; D call uncertain. The CDR3 length is 16 residues. The V end lost 4 bases, the J end lost 0 bases, and 13 bases lay between the germline ends. Germline V lookup: CDR1 LGHDT, CDR2 YNNKEL (reference sequence). CDR3 residues: CASSPITSIAKNIQYF. CDR3 nucleotide sequence: TGTGCCAGCAGCCCGATCACATCGATAGCCAAAAACATTCAGTACTTC.

CDR3 region: CSTQGQTLGAQYF. CDR3 sequence (DNA): TGCAGCACCCAGGGACAGACCTTGGGGGCCCAGTACTTC. The gene calls are TRBV29-1 and TRBJ2-5, with 7 bases identical to TRBD1. This CDR3 has 13 residues. V trimming: 8 bases; J trimming: 9 bases; junction bases outside the gene matches: 15. Germline loops: CDR1 SQVTM, CDR2 ANQGSEA. The variable domain in full, completed from reference TRBV29-1 and TRBJ2-5, reads SAVISQKPSRDICQRGTSLTIQCQVDSQVTMMFWYRQQPGQSLTLIATANQGSEATYESGFVIDKFPISRPNLTFSTLTVSNMSPEDSSIYLCSTQGQTLGAQYFGPGTRLLVL.

V usage is TRBV18 and J usage is TRBJ2-7; a possible D gene is TRBD2 (5 bases). Trimming took off 3 bases at V and 1 base at J, with 7 bases between the two ends. The CDR3 extends over 13 amino acids. Per the germline V gene, CDR1 is KGHSH and CDR2 is LQKENI. The CDR3 bases are TGTGCCAGCTCACCGGAGGAATCCTACGAGCAGTACTTC. Translating gives CASSPEESYEQYF.

This chain links TRBV2 with TRBJ2-7; D may be TRBD1 (6 bases). CDR3 size: 13 residues. V lost 2 bases and J 2 bases, leaving 7 bases between the germline ends. The germline CDR1 and CDR2 sequences are SNHLY and FYNNEI. CDR3 bases: TGTGCCAGCAGTGAACAGGGGCCCTACGAGCAGTACTTC. Translated, it gives CASSEQGPYEQYF.

The J gene is TRBJ2-2, the V gene TRBV10-3, with 7 bases fitting TRBD1. The germline V gene encodes CDR1 ENHRY and CDR2 SYGVKD. Trimming at V came to 6 bases and at J to 7 bases, leaving 11 bases not matched to a gene. CDR3 length: 15 amino acids. The CDR3 nucleotides are TGTGCCATCAGACAGGGGAATCCTTCTGGCGGGGAGCTGTTTTTT. This sequence encodes CAIRQGNPSGGELFF.

This chain connects TRBV28 to TRBJ2-7, with D possibly being TRBD2 (5 bases). The V gene lost 3 bases and the J gene lost 1 base, with 19 bases spanning the gap. This CDR3 has 17 amino acids. Germline V lookup: CDR1 MDHEN, CDR2 SYDVKM. CDR3 in amino acids: CASSFLGEGERSYEQYF. The CDR3 DNA is TGTGCCAGCAGTTTCCTCGGCGAGGGAGAGAGATCCTACGAGCAGTACTTC.